This T cell receptor (beta chain) stems from a study of T cell changes during pregnancy in multiple sclerosis. Trimming took off 5 bases at V and 6 bases at J, with 20 bases between the two ends. The CDR3 covers 15 residues. The V gene's germline CDR1 is SGHRS and CDR2 YFSETQ. Produced via immunoSEQ multiplex PCR; TCRdb's table is partial and in-frame only. The top ten clones hold over 5% of a sample with 33,000 or so clones, roughly 90% of them seen once. The sequence was obtained from a female donor with multiple sclerosis, enrolled in a pregnancy study. V is TRBV5-1 and J is TRBJ1-2, with D perhaps matching TRBD1 (5 bases). Sequencing was performed on CD8+ T cells from peripheral blood mononuclear cells, taken in the second trimester of pregnancy. The CDR3: CASRQVGVDMDGYTF. In DNA, the CDR3 is TGCGCCAGCAGACAGGTGGGCGTGGATATGGATGGCTACACCTTC.